One and the same sample provided the 24 T cell receptor beta chains below, sequenced in a study of cytomegalovirus exposure and HLA in healthy donors. Libraries were prepared by immunoSEQ multiplex PCR; TCRdb keeps only in-frame clonotypes and omits some of them. The sample lists over 35,000 clones, over 85% occurring once. The sequenced sample was PBMCs. These receptors were taken from a man aged 18 to 29 in good health and CMV-seronegative.

The chain recombines TRBV19 with TRBJ2-2; maybe TRBD1 (6 bases). V was cut by 3 bases and J by 5 bases, with 16 bases left in between. CDR3 length: 16 amino acids. CDR1 is LNHDA, CDR2 SQIVND, per germline (reference sequence). Written as DNA, the CDR3 is TGTGCCAGTAGTATTTCCGGGATTACAGGGACCGGGGAGCTGTTTTTT. This gives the protein CASSISGITGTGELFF.

V gene TRBV12-5 combines with J gene TRBJ2-3; no clear D. CDR3 length: 12 residues. Trimming took off 7 bases at V and 3 bases at J, with 8 bases between the two ends. CDR1 is LGHNT, CDR2 FRNRAP, per germline. CDR3 sequence (DNA): TGTGCTAGTGTCCCCGGGACAGATACGCAGTATTTT. Amino acids: CASVPGTDTQYF.

V is TRBV19 and J is TRBJ1-5; TRBD1 matches 7 bases. Unmatched junction bases numbered 4, after V lost 5 bases and J lost 9 bases. From germline, CDR1 is LNHDA and CDR2 SQIVND (reference sequence). This CDR3 is 12 amino acids long. Here the CDR3 reads CASSLGQPPQHF. The CDR3 DNA sequence: TGTGCCAGTAGTCTGGGACAGCCGCCCCAGCATTTT.

The genes are TRBV7-2 and TRBJ2-7, with a possible D match to TRBD1 (6 bases). In germline, CDR1 is SGHTA, CDR2 FQGNSA. The CDR3 covers 14 residues. Trimming pared 5 bases from V and 3 bases from J, leaving 14 bases between. CDR3 loop: CASSPRDNYYEQYF. The CDR3 nucleotides are TGTGCCAGCAGCCCCCGGGACAACTACTACGAGCAGTACTTC.

The genes are TRBV6-5 and TRBJ2-4; TRBD1 aligns across 7 bases. The CDR3 sequence is 14 residues long. V lost 7 bases and J lost 5; bases outside the gene matches: 8. In germline, CDR1 is MNHEY, CDR2 SVGAGI. CDR3 nucleotides: TGTGCCAGCACCTCGACAGGGATGGAAAACATTCAGTACTTC. It translates to CASTSTGMENIQYF.

The chain combines TRBV5-1 with TRBJ1-3; D may be TRBD1 (6 bases). From germline, CDR1 is SGHRS and CDR2 YFSETQ. The CDR3 is 16 residues long. The V and J ends lost 0 bases and 4 bases respectively, with 14 bases between them. This CDR3 reads CASSLDPRGYGNTIYF. In DNA form, the CDR3 reads TGCGCCAGCAGCTTGGATCCCAGGGGCTACGGAAACACCATATATTTT.

This clone appeared once. CDR3 sequence: CASSLDRANTEAFF. In DNA, the CDR3 is TGTGCCAGCAGCCTGGACAGGGCGAACACTGAAGCTTTCTTT. The chain employs TRBV7-9 and TRBJ1-1, with 8 bases lining up with TRBD1. Trimming cost V 5 bases and J 1 base; bases outside gene matches: 3. This CDR3 has 14 amino acids. CDR1 is SEHNR and CDR2 is FQNEAQ in the germline V gene (reference sequence).

This chain joins TRBV14 and TRBJ2-2; TRBD1 matches at 7 bases. The CDR3 is made up of 15 amino acids. From germline, CDR1 is SGHDN and CDR2 FVKESK. With 1 base clipped from V and 1 base from J, the junction kept 0 bases outside the gene matches. CDR3 sequence (DNA): TGTGCCAGCAGCCAAGCAGGGGGGAACACCGGGGAGCTGTTTTTT. It translates to CASSQAGGNTGELFF. The variable domain in full, with the rest retrieved from reference TRBV14 and TRBJ2-2, is EAGVTQFPSHSVIEKGQTVTLRCDPISGHDNLYWYRRVMGKEIKFLLHFVKESKQDESGMPNNRFLAERTGGTYSTLKVQPAELEDSGVYFCASSQAGGNTGELFFGEGSRLTVL.

V usage is TRBV5-8 and J usage is TRBJ1-2, with D perhaps TRBD1 (5 bases). Germline V gene data show CDR1 as SGHTS and CDR2 as YDEGEE. The CDR3 is 14 amino acids. V shed 1 base and J shed 5 bases, with 12 bases lying between them. The CDR3 protein is CASSLLRGYYGYTF. The DNA of the CDR3 is TGTGCCAGCAGCTTGTTGCGGGGGTATTATGGCTACACCTTC.

Here the CDR3 DNA reads TGTGCCTGGAGTGGTGGGACAGGCTTAGGAGAGCAGTACTTC. Its protein is CAWSGGTGLGEQYF. The chain combines TRBV30 with TRBJ2-7, with 8 positions matching TRBD1. Unmatched junction bases numbered 9, after V lost 1 base and J lost 7 bases. The CDR3 contains 14 residues. Germline CDR1 and CDR2: GTSNPN and SVGIG (reference sequence).

The rearrangement joins TRBV28 to TRBJ1-2; D not resolved. From germline, CDR1 is MDHEN and CDR2 SYDVKM. V dropped 5 bases and J dropped 4 bases, with 8 bases sitting between them. The CDR3 is 12 residues long. CDR3 DNA sequence: TGTGCCAGCAGTCTACAGCCCTATGGCTACACCTTC. Translating gives CASSLQPYGYTF.

This sequence joins TRBV11-2 and TRBJ2-7; possibly TRBD1 for D (6 bases). Germline V gene lookup returns CDR1 SGHAT and CDR2 FQNNGV. V was trimmed by 6 bases and J by 1 base, leaving 16 bases between them. CDR3 length: 15 residues. CDR3 region: CASRVRTAVSYEQYF. CDR3 nucleotide sequence: TGTGCCAGCAGGGTTCGGACAGCCGTATCCTACGAGCAGTACTTC.

This sequence joins TRBV14 and TRBJ2-1; D uncertain. Germline CDR1 SGHDN, CDR2 FVKESK. V dropped 0 bases and J dropped 3 bases, with 18 bases sitting between them. The CDR3 is 18 amino acids. The CDR3 DNA reads as TGTGCCAGCAGCCAAGAATCCCCATCGTCCAGGATCTACAATGAGCAGTTCTTC. Its translation is CASSQESPSSRIYNEQFF.

The J gene is TRBJ2-7, the V gene TRBV28; perhaps TRBD1 as D (6 bases). CDR1 MDHEN and CDR2 SYDVKM come from the germline V gene. The V gene lost 7 bases and the J gene lost 3 bases, with 19 bases spanning the gap. The CDR3 is made up of 15 amino acids. The CDR3 loop is CASTPGSKGDYEQYF. For the CDR3, the DNA is TGTGCCAGCACCCCGGGGAGTAAGGGGGACTACGAGCAGTACTTC.

The chain employs TRBV2 and TRBJ1-5, with D perhaps matching TRBD1 (5 bases). The V end lost 3 bases, the J end lost 1 base, and 10 bases lay between the germline ends. Germline CDR1 reads SNHLY; CDR2 reads FYNNEI. There are 15 residues in the CDR3. In DNA, the CDR3 is TGTGCCAGCAGTGACGACAGCGCGAGCAATCAGCCCCAGCATTTT. It is translated as CASSDDSASNQPQHF.

The rearrangement joins TRBV9 to TRBJ2-7; 10 bases agree with TRBD2. Trimming took 3 bases from V and 2 from J; bases not matched to a gene: 5. Looked up from germline, CDR1 is SGDLS and CDR2 is YYNGEE. The CDR3 length is 15 residues. CDR3 DNA: TGTGCCAGCAGCGAGGGGACTAGCGTAGCCTACGAGCAGTACTTC. Translated, it gives CASSEGTSVAYEQYF.

The chain combines TRBV28 with TRBJ1-1, with 7 positions matching TRBD1. V gave up 6 bases and J gave up 4 bases; unmatched junction bases: 11. CDR1 and CDR2 (germline): MDHEN, SYDVKM. The CDR3 loop spans 15 amino acids. CDR3 amino acids: CASRASTGVITEAFF. In DNA form, the CDR3 reads TGTGCCAGCAGGGCGTCAACAGGGGTGATCACTGAAGCTTTCTTT.

This clone has a single count. The chain has TRBV6-5 and TRBJ2-2, with D perhaps TRBD1 (6 bases). The CDR3 loop spans 13 amino acids. CDR1 is MNHEY, CDR2 SVGAGI, per germline. V was shortened by 8 bases and J by 4 bases, with 11 bases between the two germline ends. CDR3 region: CASEAGVTGELFF. Written as DNA, the CDR3 is TGTGCCAGCGAAGCAGGGGTCACCGGGGAGCTGTTTTTT.

The sample holds one count of this clone. The rearrangement links TRBV29-1 to TRBJ2-6, with D tentatively TRBD2 (6 bases). The CDR3 loop spans 14 amino acids. The V end was cut by 7 bases, the J end by 4 bases, with 14 bases between. The germline gives CDR1 SQVTM, CDR2 ANQGSEA. The CDR3 sequence: CSGGEGTGANVLTF. As DNA, the CDR3 is TGCAGCGGGGGGGAAGGTACCGGGGCCAACGTCCTGACTTTC.

This chain joins TRBV9 and TRBJ2-7; TRBD1 matches at 7 bases. CDR1 SGDLS and CDR2 YYNGEE come from the germline V gene. V shed 3 bases, J shed 3 bases, and the junction held 3 bases outside the gene matches. The CDR3 has 13 amino acids. CDR3 loop: CASSDRQGYEQYF. CDR3 DNA sequence: TGTGCCAGCAGCGATAGACAGGGCTACGAGCAGTACTTC.

The V and J genes are TRBV7-3 and TRBJ2-1; D gene uncertain. This CDR3 contains 15 residues. Trimming left V 2 bases short and J 0 bases short, with 8 bases between. Per germline, CDR1 SGHTA and CDR2 FQGTGA. CDR3 protein: CASSLDGSSYNEQFF. CDR3 nucleotide sequence: TGTGCCAGCAGCTTAGATGGTAGCTCCTACAATGAGCAGTTCTTC.

This clone was counted a few times. This chain links TRBV6-1 with TRBJ1-1, with D unclear. The germline CDR1 and CDR2 sequences are MNHNS and SASEGT. The CDR3 length is 11 residues. The V end lost 7 bases, the J end lost 6 bases, and 9 bases lay between the germline ends. CDR3 DNA sequence: TGTGCCAGCATACGGGTGGCTGAAGCTTTCTTT. Translating it yields CASIRVAEAFF.

The rearrangement links TRBV7-9 to TRBJ1-4, with TRBD1 as a possible D gene (6 bases). Trimming removed 5 bases from V and 0 bases from J, with 10 bases in between. The CDR3 loop spans 15 amino acids. The germline gives CDR1 SEHNR, CDR2 FQNEAQ (reference sequence). CDR3 amino acids: CASSPRTATNEKLFF. CDR3 DNA: TGTGCCAGCAGCCCCAGGACAGCAACTAATGAAAAACTGTTTTTT.

This chain joins TRBV5-6 and TRBJ1-1, with D unresolved. V gave up 0 bases and J gave up 1 base, with 7 bases separating them. The CDR3 is made up of 14 amino acids. Per the germline V gene, CDR1 is SGHDT and CDR2 is YYEEEE. This CDR3 reads CASSLGRGNTEAFF. The CDR3 DNA follows: TGTGCCAGCAGCTTGGGACGAGGGAACACTGAAGCTTTCTTT.